The clone carrying this T cell receptor (beta chain) was seen repeatedly, ten times or more. No antigen is known for it. A universal primer site was added by template switching, and unique molecular identifiers were carried by the cDNA. Each CDR3 protein is one row after TCRdb ran MiXCR on the 5' RACE reads. The sample has under 500,000 distinct CDR3 sequences, roughly an eighth seen once. This entry comes from a study of identical twins. Study-level results: Models predicted too little out-of-frame TCR alpha sharing in monozygotic twins.

Among all donors, each was a healthy Caucasian. These sequences were also reported in another study, on yellow fever vaccine responses in identical twins.

Material for sequencing was CD4+ T cells sorted from blood. The sequence came from a woman in her late teens or twenties in good health.

CDR3 in DNA: TGTGCCAGCAGTGCCGGGACAGTCTACAATGAGCAGTTCTTC. Protein sequence: CASSAGTVYNEQFF. The chain employs TRBV28 and TRBJ2-1; 7 nucleotides line up with TRBD1. CDR3 size: 14 residues. V lost 5 bases and J lost 3; bases outside the gene matches: 4. Germline CDR1 is MDHEN and CDR2 is SYDVKM.